The 18 T cell receptor beta chains in this list originate from one sample, sequenced in a study of shared clonotypes between healthy human individuals. Libraries were prepared by immunoSEQ multiplex PCR; TCRdb keeps only in-frame clonotypes and omits some of them. The table shows under 1,100,000 clones, with more than 65% occurring only once. Input material: memory CD4+ T cells sorted from blood. Subset described: CD45RA-negative fraction. These receptors were obtained from a man aged 18 to 29 in good health.

This clone is a singleton in its sample. Possible read error: a much larger clone is one base away. The chain has TRBV7-2 and TRBJ2-1; 11 bases line up with TRBD2. This CDR3 comprises 15 residues. Looked up from germline, CDR1 is SGHTA and CDR2 is FQGNSA. Losses at the gene ends were 5 bases for V and 5 bases for J; bases not matched to a gene: 5. The CDR3 region is CASSNSGRAHNEQFF. The DNA for the CDR3 is TGTGCCAGCAGCAATAGCGGGAGGGCCCACAATGAGCAGTTCTTC. The variable domain in full, completed from reference TRBV7-2 and TRBJ2-1, reads GAGVSQSPSNKVTEKGKDVELRCDPISGHTALYWYRQSLGQGLEFLIYFQGNSAPDKSGLPSDRFSAERTGGSVSTLTIQRTQQEDSAVYLCASSNSGRAHNEQFFGPGTRLTVL.

The V gene is TRBV19, the J gene TRBJ2-3, with TRBD2 matching over 9 bases. This CDR3 is 15 amino acids long. With V trimmed by 4 bases and J by 3 bases, 5 bases remained unmatched. The germline V gene encodes CDR1 LNHDA and CDR2 SQIVND (reference sequence). The CDR3 region is CASSRAGGPTDTQYF. CDR3 nucleotides: TGTGCCAGTAGTAGGGCGGGGGGGCCGACAGATACGCAGTATTTT. The entire variable domain, with the rest obtained from reference TRBV19 and TRBJ2-3, is as follows: DGGITQSPKYLFRKEGQNVTLSCEQNLNHDAMYWYRQDPGQGLRLIYYSQIVNDFQKGDIAEGYSVSREKKESFPLTVTSAQKNPTAFYLCASSRAGGPTDTQYFGPGTRLTVL.

Comment on this clone: The identical CDR3 is also encoded by other nucleotide sequences in the sample. The V call is TRBV5-1, the J call TRBJ2-7; a weak D match, TRBD2 (7 bases). The germline V gene has CDR1 SGHRS and CDR2 YFSETQ. The ends were cut back, 0 bases at V and 1 base at J, with 11 bases in the middle. CDR3 size: 15 residues. The DNA of the CDR3 is TGCGCCAGCAGCTTGGCAGGGAGGGGGTCCTACGAGCAGTACTTC. Encoded protein: CASSLAGRGSYEQYF.

The chain recombines TRBV2 with TRBJ2-5; maybe TRBD2 (7 bases). Per germline, CDR1 SNHLY and CDR2 FYNNEI. Trimming cost V 2 bases and J 5 bases, with 18 bases left between them. The CDR3 extends over 16 amino acids. The chain's CDR3 is CASSEWGGLDGETQYF. CDR3 nucleotides: TGTGCCAGCAGTGAATGGGGGGGCCTAGATGGCGAGACCCAGTACTTC.

The chain combines TRBV18 with TRBJ2-2, with no clear D. The CDR3 extends over 13 amino acids. Trimming stripped 3 bases from V and 7 bases from J, with 9 bases between. CDR1 and CDR2 (germline): KGHSH, LQKENI. CDR3 sequence (DNA): TGTGCCAGCTCACCCACCCAATACGGGGAGCTGTTTTTT. This encodes CASSPTQYGELFF.

The chain joins TRBV11-2 to TRBJ1-6; D gene ambiguous. This CDR3 region has 14 residues. Germline lookup yields CDR1 SGHAT and CDR2 FQNNGV. The V end was cut by 1 base, the J end by 7 bases, with 8 bases between. CDR3 in amino acids: CASSLVTENSPLHF. The CDR3, as DNA: TGTGCCAGCAGCTTAGTGACGGAGAATTCACCCCTCCACTTT. Together with reference TRBV11-2 and TRBJ1-6, the CDR3 gives the full variable domain: EAGVAQSPRYKIIEKRQSVAFWCNPISGHATLYWYQQILGQGPKLLIQFQNNGVVDDSQLPKDRFSAERLKGVDSTLKIQPAKLEDSAVYLCASSLVTENSPLHFGNGTRLTVT.

About this clone: Other DNA sequences within the sample encode an identical CDR3. This chain uses TRBV30 with TRBJ2-3; TRBD2 agrees at 10 bases. V trimming: 1 base; J trimming: 4 bases; junction bases outside the gene matches: 8. There are 16 residues in the CDR3. Germline V CDR1 and CDR2: GTSNPN, SVGIG (reference sequence). CDR3 in DNA: TGTGCCTGGAGTGGACTAGCGGGCGGCAGGGCAGATACGCAGTATTTT. Translated, it gives CAWSGLAGGRADTQYF. Looking up the rest from reference TRBV30 and TRBJ2-3 gives the full variable domain: SQTIHQWPATLVQPVGSPLSLECTVEGTSNPNLYWYRQAAGRGLQLLFYSVGIGQISSEVPQNLSASRPQDRQFILSSKKLLLSDSGFYLCAWSGLAGGRADTQYFGPGTRLTVL.

This clone was counted a single time. V usage is TRBV4-1 and J usage is TRBJ2-5; D possibly corresponds to TRBD2 (7 bases). V was cut by 4 bases and J by 4 bases, with 13 bases left in between. This CDR3 spans 14 amino acids. Per the germline V gene, CDR1 is MGHRA and CDR2 is YSYEKL. CDR3 in DNA: TGCGCCAGCAGCCGAGGGGGGGTTGGAGAGACCCAGTACTTC. Its protein product is CASSRGGVGETQYF.

V usage is TRBV7-9 and J usage is TRBJ1-2; D is possibly TRBD1 (5 bases). Germline V gene data show CDR1 as SEHNR and CDR2 as FQNEAQ (reference sequence). This CDR3 has 16 amino acids. Between the trimmed V and J ends, which lost 2 bases and 6 bases, there was a span of 19 bases. The CDR3 reads CASSLKGVSSDHGYTF. The CDR3 coding sequence is TGTGCCAGCAGCTTAAAAGGGGTGTCGTCGGATCATGGCTACACCTTC.

With respect to this clone: A read error may be the cause here, since a much bigger clone is one base away. This specimen includes other DNA sequences encoding the same CDR3. This sequence joins TRBV7-9 and TRBJ1-6; no definite D call. The CDR3 covers 12 residues. Germline CDR1 reads SEHNR; CDR2 reads FQNEAQ (reference sequence). With 1 base removed from V and 8 bases from J, the gap between germline ends came to 3 bases. The CDR3 protein is CASSLDYSPLHF. CDR3 in DNA: TGTGCCAGCAGCTTAGACTATTCACCCCTCCACTTT.

This clone turned up a few times. The V and J genes are TRBV19 and TRBJ2-7; 7 bases align to TRBD1. Germline CDR1 LNHDA, CDR2 SQIVND (reference sequence). The length of the CDR3 is 15 residues. The V segment lost 3 bases and the J segment 1 base; nucleotides outside the gene matches: 6. The CDR3 protein is CASSIGGQQSYEQYF. CDR3 bases: TGTGCCAGTAGTATTGGGGGACAGCAATCCTACGAGCAGTACTTC.

This sequence joins TRBV2 and TRBJ1-5; D gene unclear. This CDR3 is built from 13 residues. V shed 4 bases and J shed 6 bases, with 10 bases lying between them. CDR1 and CDR2 from the germline V gene are SNHLY and FYNNEI. Here the CDR3 DNA reads TGTGCCAGCAGTGTTGGGGTGGGTCAGCCCCAGCATTTT. Protein sequence: CASSVGVGQPQHF.

CDR3 protein: CASSFPRTGSSTGELFF. DNA for the CDR3: TGTGCCAGCAGCTTTCCGAGGACAGGGTCGAGCACCGGGGAGCTGTTTTTT. The chain combines TRBV7-3 with TRBJ2-2, with 8 bases that match TRBD1. V shed 3 bases and J 4 bases; nucleotides not matched to a gene: 10. This CDR3 contains 17 residues. Germline CDR1 SGHTA, CDR2 FQGTGA.

For this clone: Other DNA sequences from this sample encode an identical CDR3 as well. The V and J genes are TRBV19 and TRBJ2-7, with D unresolved. Germline V lookup: CDR1 LNHDA, CDR2 SQIVND (reference sequence). V was pared by 0 bases and J by 0 bases, with 6 bases between. The CDR3 totals 14 residues. The CDR3 sequence: CASSIDSSSYEQYF. The CDR3 region has the DNA TGTGCCAGTAGTATAGATTCCAGCTCCTACGAGCAGTACTTC.

The chain is built from TRBV11-2 and TRBJ2-5, with D perhaps given as TRBD1 or TRBD2 (5 bases each). Germline V gene data show CDR1 as SGHAT and CDR2 as FQNNGV. CDR3 length: 15 residues. Trimming removed 5 bases at V and 4 bases at J, with 17 bases between. The chain's CDR3 is CASSPGPPAGETQYF. The CDR3 coding sequence is TGTGCCAGCAGCCCGGGACCCCCGGCTGGAGAGACCCAGTACTTC.

The sample holds one count of this clone. CDR3: CASSFMDNQPQHF. The CDR3 DNA reads TGTGCCAGCAGCTTTATGGACAATCAGCCCCAGCATTTT. The chain is built from TRBV7-8 and TRBJ1-5; D remains unclear. The length of the CDR3 is 13 residues. Trimming left V 3 bases short and J 3 bases short, with 6 bases between. CDR1 and CDR2 from the germline V gene are SGHVS and FQNEAQ.

This clone has a single count. The chain is built from TRBV19 and TRBJ2-6; 7 nucleotides agree with TRBD1. After removal of 4 bases from V and 0 bases from J, the junction contained 6 bases not matched to a gene. This CDR3 spans 17 amino acids. The V gene's germline CDR1 is LNHDA and CDR2 SQIVND (reference sequence). The CDR3 nucleotides are TGTGCCAGTAGTACCTCGGGGACAGCCTCTGGGGCCAACGTCCTGACTTTC. Its translation: CASSTSGTASGANVLTF.

The V call is TRBV18, the J call TRBJ2-5; the D gene could be TRBD1 or TRBD2 (5 bases each). CDR3 length equals 15 residues. Trimming pared 3 bases from V and 7 bases from J, leaving 18 bases between. The germline V gene has CDR1 KGHSH and CDR2 LQKENI. This CDR3 is CASSPPGRTWGTQYF. CDR3 bases: TGTGCCAGCTCACCCCCGGGACGAACTTGGGGGACCCAGTACTTC.